The 24 T cell receptor beta chains listed next were all sequenced from one sample in a study of T-cell memory formation after mild COVID-19. TCRdb passed the 5' RACE reads through MiXCR, listing each CDR3 protein once. The sample has 110,000 to 150,000 distinct CDR3 sequences; 11% to 15% are singletons. Input material: PBMCs or a T cell subset sorted from them (not recorded which). Receptor source: an adult woman who had mild COVID-19 (a few samples of this study predate the infection). Cell type and time point are not known.

This clonotype was counted many times. The V call is TRBV7-6, the J call TRBJ2-5, with D perhaps matching TRBD2 (5 bases). Trimming stripped 2 bases from V and 3 bases from J, with 13 bases between. CDR1 is SGHVS, CDR2 FNYEAQ, per germline. The CDR3 runs 15 residues. Written as DNA, the CDR3 is TGTGCCAGCAGCTTATATCGTAGCGCCGAAGAGACCCAGTACTTC. Encoded protein: CASSLYRSAEETQYF.

This chain uses TRBV4-3 with TRBJ2-7; no clear D gene. The CDR3 consists of 15 residues. Trimming shortened V by 1 base and J by 0 bases, and 10 bases separated the two germline ends. Germline loops: CDR1 LGHNA, CDR2 YSLEER. The CDR3 DNA is TGCGCCAGCAGCCAAGGTTTTGTTCACTCCTACGAGCAGTACTTC. Protein: CASSQGFVHSYEQYF.

V is TRBV6-2 or TRBV6-3 and J is TRBJ2-7; D gene unclear. Germline V gene lookup returns CDR1 MNHEY and CDR2 SVGEGT. The CDR3 has 11 residues. V was clipped by 10 bases and J by 4 bases, with 11 bases between them. CDR3: CATTLGYEQYF. DNA of the CDR3: TGTGCCACCACCCTGGGGTACGAGCAGTACTTC.

CDR3 nucleotides: TGTGCCAGCAGCCACCCTGGACAGGGGGCAGATACGCAGTATTTT. This sequence encodes CASSHPGQGADTQYF. V is TRBV12-3 or TRBV12-4 and J is TRBJ2-3; TRBD1 matches 10 bases. The CDR3 has 15 residues. V shed 6 bases and J 4 bases; nucleotides not matched to a gene: 7.

This clonotype has just a few counts. The DNA for the CDR3 is TGTGCCAGCAGCTTGGACCCCGGGACATTAAAAGCTTTCTTT. It is translated as CASSLDPGTLKAFF. V usage is TRBV7-9 and J usage is TRBJ1-1; possibly TRBD1 for D (6 bases). The CDR3 has 14 residues. CDR1 SEHNR and CDR2 FQNEAQ come from the germline V gene (reference sequence). V lost 3 bases, J lost 9 bases, and 17 bases lay in between. The full variable domain, rest sourced from reference TRBV7-9 and TRBJ1-1, is DTGVSQNPRHKITKRGQNVTFRCDPISEHNRLYWYRQTLGQGPEFLTYFQNEAQLEKSRLLSDRFSAERPKGSFSTLEIQRTEQGDSAMYLCASSLDPGTLKAFFGQGTRLTVV.

This chain connects TRBV28 to TRBJ2-3; 8 nucleotides align to TRBD2. The ends lost 6 bases at V and 4 bases at J; junction bases unmatched: 9. The CDR3 extends over 15 amino acids. Germline CDR1 reads MDHEN; CDR2 reads SYDVKM. CDR3 in DNA: TGTGCCAGCAGATTAAGCGGGAGCCCCGCAGATACGCAGTATTTT. Amino acid sequence: CASRLSGSPADTQYF. Variable domain in full (rest from reference TRBV28 and TRBJ2-3): DVKVTQSSRYLVKRTGEKVFLECVQDMDHENMFWYRQDPGLGLRLIYFSYDVKMKEKGDIPEGYSVSREKKERFSLILESASTNQTSMYLCASRLSGSPADTQYFGPGTRLTVL.

This clonotype was observed a few times. V is TRBV20-1 and J is TRBJ2-1, with D possibly being TRBD2 (5 bases). CDR1 DFQATT and CDR2 SNEGSKA come from the germline V gene (reference sequence). This CDR3 comprises 19 residues. The germline V and J ends were trimmed by 5 bases and 0 bases, with 26 bases remaining between them. CDR3 sequence reads: CSAPSGPRRVPSSYNEQFF. CDR3 in DNA: TGCAGTGCTCCCTCAGGCCCTAGGCGGGTTCCCAGCTCCTACAATGAGCAGTTCTTC.

This clonotype was detected many times. The chain joins TRBV7-3 to TRBJ2-3; 10 bases are shared with TRBD2. Germline-derived CDR1 and CDR2 are SGHTA and FQGTGA. The CDR3 contains 18 residues. V was clipped by 5 bases and J by 4 bases; unmatched bases: 15. The CDR3 is CASSPNWFSGRLADTQYF. In DNA, the CDR3 is TGTGCCAGCAGCCCGAACTGGTTTAGCGGGAGGCTCGCAGATACGCAGTATTTT.

This clonotype was picked up a small number of times. The chain has TRBV10-2 and TRBJ2-2; D not resolved. The CDR3 spans 13 residues. Germline V gene sequence: CDR1 WSHSY, CDR2 SAAADI. Trimming removed 7 bases from V and 3 bases from J, with 9 bases in between. The DNA of the CDR3 is TGCGCCAGCACAGGACGGGACACCGGGGAGCTGTTTTTT. Protein product: CASTGRDTGELFF.

This rearrangement joins TRBV11-1 to TRBJ2-7; D uncertain. The CDR3 consists of 12 residues. Trimming took off 5 bases at V and 7 bases at J, with 12 bases between the two ends. Germline loops: CDR1 SGHAT, CDR2 FQDESV (reference sequence). CDR3 sequence (DNA): TGTGCCAGCAGCCCATCCTCTCGTGAGCAGTACTTC. Translating gives CASSPSSREQYF.

V and J are TRBV5-1 and TRBJ1-2; 10 nucleotides agree with TRBD1. Trimming cost V 3 bases and J 6 bases; bases outside gene matches: 5. The V gene's germline CDR1 is SGHRS and CDR2 YFSETQ. CDR3 length equals 14 residues. The CDR3 DNA reads as TGCGCCAGCAGCTCCGGGACAGGGGTGGATGGCTACACCTTC. It translates to CASSSGTGVDGYTF.

This clonotype was detected only a few times. V and J are TRBV4-3 and TRBJ1-1; D is possibly TRBD1 (5 bases). V lost 2 bases to trimming and J lost 6 bases, with 13 bases between them. CDR1 is LGHNA, CDR2 YSLEER, per germline. The CDR3 length is 14 residues. CDR3 sequence reads: CASSQYLGTAEAFF. Here the CDR3 DNA reads TGCGCCAGCAGCCAATACTTAGGGACGGCTGAAGCTTTCTTT.

The chain employs TRBV9 and TRBJ2-1; D remains ambiguous. The germline gives CDR1 SGDLS, CDR2 YYNGEE. The CDR3 has 14 residues. V was pared by 4 bases and J by 6 bases, with 14 bases between. As DNA, the CDR3 is TGTGCCAGCAGCCATCCTCCGGGCATCAATGAGCAGTTCTTC. Translation: CASSHPPGINEQFF.

The chain combines TRBV12-3 or TRBV12-4 with TRBJ1-4; 8 bases map to TRBD1. This CDR3 spans 14 amino acids. V trimming: 3 bases; J trimming: 8 bases; junction bases outside the gene matches: 5. The CDR3 protein is CASSLTGVGEKLFF. CDR3 DNA sequence: TGTGCCAGCAGTTTGACAGGGGTTGGAGAAAAACTGTTTTTT.

This clonotype was detected a few times. The chain carries TRBV9 and TRBJ2-2; TRBD2 matches at 8 bases. Unmatched junction bases numbered 3, after V lost 1 base and J lost 7 bases. The germline V gene encodes CDR1 SGDLS and CDR2 YYNGEE. The length of the CDR3 is 14 residues. CDR3 loop: CASSVTGGSGELFF. The CDR3 DNA is TGTGCCAGCAGCGTAACGGGAGGGAGCGGGGAGCTGTTTTTT.

This CDR3 reads CASSYPGTGEVEQFF. In nucleotides, the CDR3 is TGTGCCAGCAGCTACCCAGGGACAGGGGAGGTTGAGCAGTTCTTC. This rearrangement joins TRBV12-3 or TRBV12-4 to TRBJ2-1; 10 nucleotides agree with TRBD1. V shed 6 bases and J 9 bases; nucleotides not matched to a gene: 11. The CDR3 extends over 15 amino acids.

This clonotype was observed a few times. J is TRBJ2-4 and V is TRBV2; D possibly corresponds to TRBD2 (5 bases). The germline gives CDR1 SNHLY, CDR2 FYNNEI. The CDR3 sequence is 15 residues long. Trimming shortened V by 5 bases and J by 8 bases, and 19 bases separated the two germline ends. The CDR3 bases are TGTGCCAGCAGTCCCCGGATAGGCCGGCGGGACATTCAGTACTTC. Encoded protein: CASSPRIGRRDIQYF.

This clonotype was recorded at least ten times. The chain combines TRBV6-2 or TRBV6-3 with TRBJ2-7; the D gene is possibly TRBD1 (6 bases). Germline CDR1 and CDR2: MNHEY and SVGEGT. Trimming removed 5 bases at V and 1 base at J, with 9 bases between. This CDR3 comprises 13 residues. The CDR3 spells CASSTGLSYEQYF. DNA of the CDR3: TGTGCCAGCAGTACAGGGTTGTCCTACGAGCAGTACTTC.

This clonotype showed up just a few times. The chain couples TRBV12-3 or TRBV12-4 to TRBJ1-2, with a possible D match to TRBD1 (6 bases). CDR3 length equals 12 residues. The V and J ends lost 6 bases and 8 bases respectively, with 13 bases between them. The CDR3 spells CASRTGGGGYTF. CDR3 in DNA: TGTGCCAGCAGAACGGGAGGGGGAGGCTACACCTTC.

This clonotype was counted many times. The V and J genes are TRBV9 and TRBJ2-1, with a tentative D call TRBD2 (6 bases). The CDR3 is made up of 15 amino acids. Germline CDR1 reads SGDLS; CDR2 reads YYNGEE. Trimming left V 4 bases short and J 3 bases short, with 14 bases between. For the CDR3, the DNA is TGTGCCAGCAGCCCCCCCACGGGGGTCTACAATGAGCAGTTCTTC. Its translation is CASSPPTGVYNEQFF.

This clonotype was seen repeatedly, ten times or more. This chain joins TRBV29-1 and TRBJ2-7, with 7 bases lining up with TRBD1. The CDR3 has 12 amino acids. Germline V gene sequence: CDR1 SQVTM, CDR2 ANQGSEA. V was clipped by 8 bases and J by 2 bases; unmatched bases: 6. The CDR3 DNA sequence: TGCAGCATTCCACAGGGGACCTACGAGCAGTACTTC. This translates into CSIPQGTYEQYF.

This chain uses TRBV5-1 with TRBJ1-1; D gene uncertain. CDR1 SGHRS and CDR2 YFSETQ come from the germline V gene. The CDR3 sequence is 14 residues long. Trimming stripped 1 base from V and 4 bases from J, with 11 bases between. CDR3: CASSLRPSLTEAFF. The CDR3 nucleotides are TGCGCCAGCAGCTTGAGGCCAAGCCTCACTGAAGCTTTCTTT.

This chain links TRBV6-4 with TRBJ2-1, with TRBD2 matching over 8 bases. This CDR3 contains 14 residues. The germline V gene has CDR1 MRHNA and CDR2 SNTAGT. V lost 4 bases and J lost 6; bases outside the gene matches: 5. The CDR3 DNA reads TGTGCCAGCAGTGTTATAGCGGGAACCAATGAGCAGTTCTTC. Its protein product is CASSVIAGTNEQFF.

The CDR3 sequence is CASSLGGTESYEQYF. The CDR3 region has the DNA TGTGCCAGCAGCTTAGGTGGGACGGAGTCCTACGAGCAGTACTTC. This sequence joins TRBV11-1 and TRBJ2-7, with D possibly called TRBD1 or TRBD2 (5 bases each). Germline V gives CDR1 SGHAT, CDR2 FQDESV (reference sequence). The germline V and J ends were trimmed by 1 base and 1 base, with 11 bases remaining between them. The CDR3 has 15 residues.